This is a list of T cell receptor beta chains from one sample in a study of blood T cell repertoires in COVID-19. The table came from immunoSEQ multiplex PCR; TCRdb's copy has only in-frame clones and leaves some out. The data contain 310,000 or so clones, around nine tenths of them singletons. The sequenced material came from PBMCs or T cells enriched from blood (not recorded which). The receptor set was obtained from a woman between 35 and 50 years old who had recovered from COVID-19. Both conserved end residues are part of each CDR3. D genes are given only for firm matches. Clone size is not always given. Where it is, it says once, few, many or a class for expanded clones.

>TRBV11-2|TRBD2|15|.|TRBJ2-7
TGTGCCAGCAGCTTCGGGACTAGCGGTTTCTACGAGCAGTACTTC
CASSFGTSGFYEQYF
>TRBV3-1/TRBV3-2|.|14|.|TRBJ2-7
TGTGCCAGCAGCCAAGATCTTAGTTCCTACGAGCAGTACTTC
CASSQDLSSYEQYF
>TRBV18|.|14|once|TRBJ1-1
TGTGCCAGCTCACCAGCGGGGGTGAACACTGAAGCTTTCTTT
CASSPAGVNTEAFF
>TRBV7-9|.|13|.|TRBJ2-7
TGTGCCAGCAGCTTAGCGTTAACCTACGAGCAGTACTTC
CASSLALTYEQYF
>TRBV11-2|TRBD2|14|.|TRBJ2-7
TGTGCCACCCGGGGACTAGCGGGTAGGAACGAGCAGTACTTC
CATRGLAGRNEQYF
>TRBV18|.|15|.|TRBJ2-4
TGTGCCAGCTCACCAGAGGGAGGCTACAAAAACATTCAGTACTTC
CASSPEGGYKNIQYF
>TRBV28|.|14|.|TRBJ1-1
TGTGCCAGCAGTCGACTAGGGGTAAACACTGAAGCTTTCTTT
CASSRLGVNTEAFF
>TRBV18|.|12|.|TRBJ2-7
TGTGCCAGCTCACCAGGGGCAGGCGAGCAGTACTTC
CASSPGAGEQYF
>TRBV2|.|13|.|TRBJ2-7
TGTGCCAGCAGTGAAAGGGAGCTCACCGAGCAGTACTTC
CASSERELTEQYF
>TRBV5-6|.|15|.|TRBJ2-5
TGTGCCAGCAGCTCCCCTCGGACTGCCCGTTGGTCCCAGTACTTC
CASSSPRTARWSQYF
>TRBV2|TRBD1|15|.|TRBJ2-7
TGTGCCAGCAATTTAGACAGGGGTTGGTCCTACGAGCAGTACTTC
CASNLDRGWSYEQYF
>TRBV3-1/TRBV3-2|TRBD2|16|.|TRBJ2-3
TGTGCCAGCAGCCCCCCCCGACGGGGAGGGACAGATACGCAGTATTTT
CASSPPRRGGTDTQYF
>TRBV24-1|.|16|few|TRBJ2-6
TGTGCCACCAGTGAGGGCCGCCGGTGGGGGGCCAACGTCCTGACTTTC
CATSEGRRWGANVLTF
>TRBV7-2|TRBD2|17|.|TRBJ2-2
TGTGCCAGCAGCTTAGAGCCAGCGGGAGGAAGTACCGGGGAGCTGTTTTTT
CASSLEPAGGSTGELFF
>TRBV5-1|.|15|.|TRBJ1-2
TGCGCCAGCAGCTTGGCCGTCGTAGGGGGCTATGGCTACACCTTC
CASSLAVVGGYGYTF
>TRBV25-1|.|13|.|TRBJ2-7
TGTGCCAGCAGTGAAAACAGGGCCCACGAGCAGTACTTC
CASSENRAHEQYF
>TRBV27|.|13|.|TRBJ2-2
TGTGCCAGCAGCCTTTCCCGGGCCGGGGAGCTGTTTTTT
CASSLSRAGELFF
>TRBV5-1|.|15|.|TRBJ2-3
TGCGCCAGCAGCAACCTCCCCAGCGACAGAGATACGCAGTATTTT
CASSNLPSDRDTQYF
>TRBV3-1/TRBV3-2|.|17|.|TRBJ2-3
TGTGCCAGCAGCCAACCCAGGATGGGGCTCAGCACAGATACGCAGTATTTT
CASSQPRMGLSTDTQYF
>TRBV5-4|.|15|.|TRBJ1-1
TGTGCCAGCAGCTTGAGTTCTGGGGCGAACACTGAAGCTTTCTTT
CASSLSSGANTEAFF
>TRBV27|TRBD2|15|few|TRBJ2-7
TGTGCCAGCAGTTTGAAACGCGGGGGGGCGTACGAGCAGTACTTC
CASSLKRGGAYEQYF
>TRBV15|.|14|.|TRBJ2-7
TGTGCCACCAGCAGGGTAACAGGGAACTACGAGCAGTACTTC
CATSRVTGNYEQYF
>TRBV29-1|.|13|.|TRBJ2-2
TGCAGCGCCGATAAGGCGGTCACCGGGGAGCTGTTTTTT
CSADKAVTGELFF
>TRBV19|TRBD1|14|.|TRBJ1-3
TGTGCCAGTATCTCAACAGGGGCTGGAAACACCATATATTTT
CASISTGAGNTIYF
>TRBV6-2/TRBV6-3|.|12|few|TRBJ1-2
TGTGCCAGCAGTTCCCCCCATCATGGCTACACCTTC
CASSSPHHGYTF
>TRBV18|TRBD1|16|many|TRBJ1-6
TGTGCCAGCTCACCGTCAGGGGGGAGCAATAATTCACCCCTCCACTTT
CASSPSGGSNNSPLHF
>TRBV7-2|TRBD2|15|.|TRBJ2-1
TGTGCCAGCAGCTTAGGTGCGGGAGGAAGGGATGAGCAGTTCTTC
CASSLGAGGRDEQFF
>TRBV20-1|.|11|few|TRBJ2-1
TGCAGTGCTAGGCGGGGGCTTGAGCAGTTCTTC
CSARRGLEQFF
>TRBV28|.|12|.|TRBJ1-1
TGTGCCAGCTATACAGGGCCTACTGAAGCTTTCTTT
CASYTGPTEAFF
>TRBV29-1|.|14|.|TRBJ2-5
TGCAGCGTTGATAGGTCCGTAGGGGTAGAGACCCAGTACTTC
CSVDRSVGVETQYF
>TRBV5-1|TRBD2|17|.|TRBJ2-1
TGCGCCAGCAGCAAGGCGGGAGGGCCTCTGGTTAACAATGAGCAGTTCTTC
CASSKAGGPLVNNEQFF
>TRBV9|TRBD1|15|.|TRBJ1-6
TGTGCCAGCAGCGTAGGACAGGGACGTAATTCACCCCTCCACTTT
CASSVGQGRNSPLHF
>TRBV28|TRBD1|14|.|TRBJ1-2
TGTGCCAGCAGTTTAGCAGGGGGCGCGATAGGCTACACCTTC
CASSLAGGAIGYTF
>TRBV9|TRBD2|15|.|TRBJ2-5
TGTGCCAGCAGCGTAGGAAGCGGGAGCGGGGAGACCCAGTACTTC
CASSVGSGSGETQYF
>TRBV19|.|11|.|TRBJ1-2
TGTGCCAGTAGTACAAACTATGGCTACACCTTC
CASSTNYGYTF
>TRBV9|TRBD2|16|.|TRBJ2-3
TGTGCCAGCAGCGTAGAAGCGGGAGAATTGGTAGATACGCAGTATTTT
CASSVEAGELVDTQYF
>TRBV6-5|.|13|.|TRBJ1-1
TGTGCCAGCATACCAGGGGATGACACTGAAGCTTTCTTT
CASIPGDDTEAFF
>TRBV10-3|TRBD1|13|.|TRBJ1-4
TGTGCCTCTGCAGGGACAGAAAATGAAAAACTGTTTTTT
CASAGTENEKLFF
>TRBV7-9|.|13|.|TRBJ2-2
TGTGCCAGCAGTTCAGGGGATCCCGGGGAGCTGTTTTTT
CASSSGDPGELFF
>TRBV19|TRBD2|16|.|TRBJ2-3
TGTGCCAGTAGTATAATTGGGCTAGCGGTTACAGATACGCAGTATTTT
CASSIIGLAVTDTQYF
>TRBV28|.|11|.|TRBJ2-3
TGTGCCAGCAGTTTTAGAGATACGCAGTATTTT
CASSFRDTQYF
>TRBV9|TRBD2|15|.|TRBJ2-5
TGTGCCAGCAGCGCGAGCGGGGGGCCCAAAGAGACCCAGTACTTC
CASSASGGPKETQYF
>TRBV2|.|14|.|TRBJ1-4
TGTGCCAGCAGTGTGGGGGCGCGTACTGAAAAACTGTTTTTT
CASSVGARTEKLFF
>TRBV5-4|.|14|.|TRBJ2-1
TGTGCCAGCAGCCTCCTCCGTTCCTACAATGAGCAGTTCTTC
CASSLLRSYNEQFF
>TRBV19|TRBD1|13|.|TRBJ2-7
TGTGCCAGTAGTATGGGGACAGGACGCGAGCAGTACTTC
CASSMGTGREQYF
>TRBV6-5|TRBD1|14|once|TRBJ1-5
TGTGCCAGCAGTAGCAGGGGGGGCAATCAGCCCCAGCATTTT
CASSSRGGNQPQHF